The 2 T cell receptor beta chains given below trace back to one sample, sequenced in a study of identical twins. One entry per CDR3 protein, called by TCRdb with MiXCR from the 5' RACE reads. The sample consists of about 240,000 distinct CDR3 sequences, 10% to 13% of them appearing once. The specimen was memory T cells sorted from blood. Receptors originate from a man aged 50 or older in good health.

The CDR3 coding sequence is TGTGCCAGCTCACTTGGTTTTGGACTGATGCCCTACAATGAGCAGTTCTTC. This translates into CASSLGFGLMPYNEQFF. The gene calls are TRBV18 and TRBJ2-1; tentative D call: TRBD2 (5 bases). In germline, CDR1 is KGHSH, CDR2 LQKENI. The CDR3 is made up of 17 amino acids. The V end lost 4 bases, the J end lost 2 bases, and 18 bases lay between the germline ends.

This clonotype was seen just once. A much bigger clone sits one base away, suggesting this may be a read error. The gene calls are TRBV25-1 and TRBJ2-7; D is uncertain. This CDR3 contains 11 residues. Germline V gene data show CDR1 as MGHDK and CDR2 as SYGVNS. V lost 3 bases and J lost 3, with 3 bases in between. The CDR3 DNA reads TGTGCCAGCAGTGAGCGCTACGAGCAGTACTTC. Its protein product is CASSERYEQYF.